This T cell receptor (beta chain) emerged from a study of early T cells in non-severe SARS-CoV-2 infection (dated by TCRdb to the early 2020s). Looking at the study overall: Because TCR sequencing was done on bulk RNA from unsorted whole blood, the alpha and beta chains could not be paired.

The library was built by means of 5' RACE. Sequencing was performed on a NextSeq 500. To correct for sequencing error and PCR bias, the TCR library protocol tagged individual cDNA molecules with unique molecular identifiers. Both TCR alpha and beta chains were sequenced, and tight co-correlation was observed between alpha and beta sequence abundances in each sample. On the study's bioinformatics: Decombinator V4 was used to annotate the V gene, J gene and CDR3 of the TCR sequences. TCRs were defined as expanded if a significant change between any two time points was detected under a Poisson model with p below 0.0001. TCR abundances were normalised to the total number of TCRs sequenced per sample and expressed as counts per million. A search of VDJdb, accessed on 1 November 2021, was run for TCRs annotated to CMV, EBV and SARS-CoV-2, with TCRs annotated for multiple antigens excluded. TCRdb redid the processing of the public reads, applying fastp at Q25 and MiXCR, and retained in-frame beta chains. Entries are consolidated by CDR3 protein sequence, retaining the most common genes and DNA. TCRdb, not the authors, supplied the V and J calls. Present in this sample are tens of thousands of distinct CDR3 sequences, roughly 9.7% of which were seen just once. The ten most abundant clones make up approximately 9% of the sample.

What the research found in general, with its limitations: VDJdb matching was skewed toward anti-spike CD8 responses and likely underestimated virus-specific expansions, missing private and CD4 specificities.

This clonotype appeared many times. The antigen it binds to is not known. No base quality values were provided; no much bigger clone lies one nucleotide off. A case-control design nested within a healthcare worker cohort in London, UK, was used, with weekly nasopharyngeal swab PCR tests and blood sampling performed. Healthcare workers were recruited during the week of the UK lockdown, between 23 and 31 March 2020, and followed weekly for up to about 15 weeks. The sequencing sample was made of whole blood. The receptor was isolated from an adult who was a healthcare worker with PCR-confirmed SARS-CoV-2 infection or an uninfected control (not recorded which).

The CDR3 region has the sequence CSAPDRAASSTDTQYF. The nucleotide sequence reads as follows: TGCAGTGCCCCGGACAGGGCGGCCTCTAGCACAGATACGCAGTATTTT. The chain employs TRBV20-1 and TRBJ2-3; TRBD1 lines up with 8 middle nucleotides. As encoded in the germline V gene (reference sequence), CDR1 is DFQATT while CDR2 is SNEGSKA. There are 16 amino acids in the CDR3, from cysteine to phenylalanine inclusive. Just CDR3 DNA is preserved here, 48 bases in frame from base 1. Clipping removes 6 bases from V and 0 bases from J, with 11 as the unmatched junction base count.